Listed here are 23 T cell receptor beta chains from one sample, sequenced in a study of blood T cell repertoires in COVID-19. Profiled with immunoSEQ multiplex PCR; TCRdb holds only in-frame clones, not every one. The table records around 190,000 clones, approximately 78% of them present only once. Material for sequencing was PBMCs or T cells enriched from blood (not recorded which). The receptors shown here come from a man aged 40-49 years who had recovered from COVID-19.

As DNA, the CDR3 is TGTGCCAGCAGCCCCACGGGCAGGGGGTACACCGGGGAGCTGTTTTTT. Translating it yields CASSPTGRGYTGELFF. The V gene is TRBV7-9, the J gene TRBJ2-2, with 7 bases matching TRBD1. The CDR3 has 16 residues. With V trimmed by 5 bases and J by 3 bases, 9 bases remained unmatched. In germline, CDR1 is SEHNR, CDR2 FQNEAQ (reference sequence).

The genes are TRBV30 and TRBJ1-3; 10 nucleotides line up with TRBD1. CDR1 is GTSNPN and CDR2 is SVGIG in the germline V gene (reference sequence). J was trimmed by 2 bases and V by 8 bases; bases with no gene match: 3. The CDR3 spans 13 residues. The DNA of the CDR3 is TGTGCCGGGGACAGGGGCGCTGGAAACACCATATATTTT. Translation: CAGDRGAGNTIYF.

This chain connects TRBV25-1 to TRBJ1-2, with D maybe TRBD1 (5 bases). V was trimmed by 7 bases and J by 5 bases, leaving 17 bases between them. Germline lookup yields CDR1 MGHDK and CDR2 SYGVNS. The CDR3 spans 14 residues. CDR3 coding DNA: TGTGCCAGCACCCCCCCGACAGATTTATATGGCTACACCTTC. Amino acid sequence: CASTPPTDLYGYTF.

This clone has only one observation. The sample carries other DNA sequences with the same CDR3. The V gene is TRBV14, the J gene TRBJ1-1; maybe TRBD1 (5 bases). CDR3 length: 13 amino acids. V was trimmed by 4 bases and J by 1 base, leaving 7 bases between them. CDR1 SGHDN and CDR2 FVKESK come from the germline V gene. The DNA for the CDR3 is TGTGCCAGCAGCCGGCAGGGGAACACTGAAGCTTTCTTT. Encoded protein: CASSRQGNTEAFF. Complete variable domain (other parts from reference TRBV14 and TRBJ1-1): EAGVTQFPSHSVIEKGQTVTLRCDPISGHDNLYWYRRVMGKEIKFLLHFVKESKQDESGMPNNRFLAERTGGTYSTLKVQPAELEDSGVYFCASSRQGNTEAFFGQGTRLTVV.

This clone was seen a single time. V usage is TRBV30 and J usage is TRBJ1-1, with D possibly TRBD1 on 5 matching bases. Trimming cost V 4 bases and J 4 bases, with 16 bases left between them. Germline V gene lookup returns CDR1 GTSNPN and CDR2 SVGIG (reference sequence). This CDR3 has 14 residues. The CDR3 loop reads CAWTYLGGRTEAFF. The CDR3 DNA reads as TGTGCCTGGACCTACTTGGGGGGACGCACTGAAGCTTTCTTT.

On this clone itself: At one of its ends the junction is not consistent with the germline gene, which may arise from a read error. V and J are TRBV18 and TRBJ1-1; 12 nucleotides match TRBD1. The CDR3 is 14 amino acids. Germline assignment: CDR1 KGHSH and CDR2 LQKENI. CDR3 sequence (DNA): TGTGCCAGCTCACCACGCGGGACAGGGGGCCACCTTCCTTTT. It codes for CASSPRGTGGHLPF.

This chain connects TRBV18 to TRBJ1-1; 9 bases match TRBD1. The V and J ends lost 8 bases and 1 base, in that order; junction bases with no gene match: 5. The CDR3 has 14 residues. Germline-derived CDR1 and CDR2 are KGHSH and LQKENI. The CDR3 loop reads CASTDRGRNTEAFF. As DNA, the CDR3 is TGTGCCAGCACGGACAGGGGAAGGAACACTGAAGCTTTCTTT.

CDR3 sequence: CASSLASGSVNEQFF. CDR3 sequence (DNA): TGTGCCAGCAGCTTAGCTAGCGGGAGTGTAAATGAGCAGTTCTTC. The chain has TRBV7-7 and TRBJ2-1; 9 nucleotides align to TRBD2. The CDR3 sequence is 15 residues long. V lost 0 bases to trimming and J lost 7 bases; unmatched junction nucleotides: 4. Looked up from germline, CDR1 is SSHAT and CDR2 is FNYEAQ (reference sequence). The whole variable domain, filled in from reference TRBV7-7 and TRBJ2-1, reads GAGVSQSPRYKVTKRGQDVTLRCDPISSHATLYWYQQALGQGPEFLTYFNYEAQPDKSGLPSDRFSAERPEGSISTLTIQRTEQRDSAMYRCASSLASGSVNEQFFGPGTRLTVL.

V and J are TRBV5-8 and TRBJ2-3, with TRBD1 identical over 8 bases. This CDR3 is built from 16 residues. The junction had 8 bases not matched to a gene; V was cut back by 4 bases and J by 1 base. From germline, CDR1 is SGHTS and CDR2 YDEGEE. CDR3 DNA sequence: TGTGCCAGCAGCCTAAACAGGGGGATTGGCACAGATACGCAGTATTTT. It encodes CASSLNRGIGTDTQYF.

Only one count was recorded for this clone. The V call is TRBV9, the J call TRBJ2-3, with 9 bases matching TRBD1. Germline V gives CDR1 SGDLS, CDR2 YYNGEE. The CDR3 spans 18 residues. The trim removed 4 bases at V and 4 bases at J, leaving 16 bases unmatched. In nucleotides, the CDR3 is TGTGCCAGCAGCCGAACCCCAGTTCCGACAGGGGGTCCAGATACGCAGTATTTT. As protein: CASSRTPVPTGGPDTQYF. The full variable domain, in which reference TRBV9 and TRBJ2-3 provide the parts outside the CDR3, is DSGVTQTPKHLITATGQRVTLRCSPRSGDLSVYWYQQSLDQGLQFLIQYYNGEERAKGNILERFSAQQFPDLHSELNLSSLELGDSALYFCASSRTPVPTGGPDTQYFGPGTRLTVL.

Remarks on this clone: The germline gene is not matched at one end of the junction; a read error may be the cause. The chain uses TRBV29-1 and TRBJ2-5, with D possibly TRBD1 on 6 matching bases. Germline V lookup: CDR1 SQVTM, CDR2 ANQGSEA. The CDR3 has 12 residues. CDR3 sequence: CSDLGHQETQYF. The CDR3 DNA sequence: TGCAGCGACCTGGGACACCAGGAGACCCAGTACTTC.

This clone was found once. This chain joins TRBV6-1 and TRBJ2-1; the D is unclear. Trimming cost V 2 bases and J 4 bases, with 15 bases left between them. This CDR3 contains 16 residues. CDR1 and CDR2 from the germline V gene are MNHNS and SASEGT. The CDR3 bases are TGTGCCAGCAGTGAATTTGAACAGCCACCGTACAATGAGCAGTTCTTC. Amino acid sequence: CASSEFEQPPYNEQFF.

The rearrangement links TRBV7-9 to TRBJ1-1, with unresolved D. This CDR3 contains 18 residues. CDR1 and CDR2 from the germline V gene are SEHNR and FQNEAQ (reference sequence). Trimming took off 2 bases at V and 1 base at J, with 20 bases between the two ends. The CDR3 loop reads CASSLKVQAEPENTEAFF. The CDR3 region has the DNA TGTGCCAGCAGCTTAAAGGTCCAGGCAGAGCCAGAGAACACTGAAGCTTTCTTT.

The CDR3 DNA reads TGTGCCTGGAGTCGCGGGAGAGATACGCAGTATTTT. Protein sequence: CAWSRGRDTQYF. The genes are TRBV30 and TRBJ2-3, with TRBD2 matching 7 bases. The CDR3 is 12 residues long. CDR1 and CDR2 from the germline V gene are GTSNPN and SVGIG (reference sequence). Trimming took 2 bases from V and 5 from J; bases not matched to a gene: 1. Full variable domain (outside the CDR3, taken from reference TRBV30 and TRBJ2-3): SQTIHQWPATLVQPVGSPLSLECTVEGTSNPNLYWYRQAAGRGLQLLFYSVGIGQISSEVPQNLSASRPQDRQFILSSKKLLLSDSGFYLCAWSRGRDTQYFGPGTRLTVL.

CDR3 DNA sequence: TGTGCCAGCAGCTTAATCCGGGGGGGCACCTATGAGCAGTTCTTC. This translates into CASSLIRGGTYEQFF. V and J are TRBV7-9 and TRBJ2-1, with 8 nucleotides matching TRBD2. Per the germline V gene, CDR1 is SEHNR and CDR2 is FQNEAQ (reference sequence). Unmatched junction bases numbered 8, after V lost 2 bases and J lost 8 bases. The CDR3 has 15 residues.

The chain combines TRBV12-3 or TRBV12-4 with TRBJ1-1; no definite D call. V lost 6 bases to trimming and J lost 2 bases, with 10 bases between them. The length of the CDR3 is 13 residues. The CDR3 coding sequence is TGTGCCAGCAGCCCCCTTATCAACACTGAAGCTTTCTTT. Its translation is CASSPLINTEAFF.

V usage is TRBV5-1 and J usage is TRBJ2-7; D gene ambiguous. This CDR3 is built from 16 residues. Germline-derived CDR1 and CDR2 are SGHRS and YFSETQ. The germline V and J ends were trimmed by 0 bases and 3 bases, with 16 bases remaining between them. The CDR3 here is CASSLGSRLGRYEQYF. The CDR3 DNA sequence: TGCGCCAGCAGCTTGGGTTCGCGACTCGGTCGCTACGAGCAGTACTTC.

The chain carries TRBV2 and TRBJ1-1; 8 bases map to TRBD1. Germline loops: CDR1 SNHLY, CDR2 FYNNEI. Trimming cost V 6 bases and J 1 base; bases outside gene matches: 4. CDR3 size: 14 residues. The CDR3 region has the DNA TGTGCCAGCAGCCTACAGGGGGAGAACACTGAAGCTTTCTTT. It codes for CASSLQGENTEAFF.

The rearrangement uses TRBV5-1 and TRBJ1-2; unclear D gene. Germline V gene sequence: CDR1 SGHRS, CDR2 YFSETQ. The CDR3 has 13 amino acids. V gave up 1 base and J gave up 1 base, with 5 bases separating them. The CDR3 DNA is TGCGCCAGCAGCTTGAGCTTTAACTATGGCTACACCTTC. It encodes CASSLSFNYGYTF.

The genes are TRBV5-5 and TRBJ2-2; possibly TRBD1 for D (6 bases). V was cut by 4 bases and J by 4 bases, with 23 bases left in between. Germline V gene lookup returns CDR1 SGHKS and CDR2 YYEKEE (reference sequence). CDR3 length equals 18 residues. This chain's CDR3 is CASSPSPTTGRITGELFF. In DNA, the CDR3 is TGTGCCAGCAGCCCATCCCCCACGACAGGACGAATCACCGGGGAGCTGTTTTTT. The full variable domain, its missing parts supplied by reference TRBV5-5 and TRBJ2-2, is DAGVTQSPTHLIKTRGQQVTLRCSPISGHKSVSWYQQVLGQGPQFIFQYYEKEERGRGNFPDRFSARQFPNYSSELNVNALLLGDSALYLCASSPSPTTGRITGELFFGEGSRLTVL.

V and J are TRBV5-5 and TRBJ2-7, with D tentatively TRBD2 (6 bases). The CDR3 consists of 13 residues. Between the trimmed V and J ends, which lost 2 bases and 2 bases, there was a span of 8 bases. Germline lookup yields CDR1 SGHKS and CDR2 YYEKEE (reference sequence). DNA for the CDR3: TGTGCCAGCAGCTTAAGACTAGCCTACGAGCAGTACTTC. This gives the protein CASSLRLAYEQYF. Variable domain in full (rest from reference TRBV5-5 and TRBJ2-7): DAGVTQSPTHLIKTRGQQVTLRCSPISGHKSVSWYQQVLGQGPQFIFQYYEKEERGRGNFPDRFSARQFPNYSSELNVNALLLGDSALYLCASSLRLAYEQYFGPGTRLTVT.

The chain has TRBV15 and TRBJ1-4; 7 positions agree with TRBD1. Germline CDR1 LNHNV, CDR2 YYDKDF (reference sequence). This CDR3 region has 14 residues. Unmatched junction bases numbered 4, after V lost 3 bases and J lost 6 bases. The CDR3 loop is CATSSQGVDEKLFF. The CDR3 nucleotides read TGTGCCACCAGCAGTCAGGGGGTGGATGAAAAACTGTTTTTT.

This clone was observed a single time. V is TRBV4-1 and J is TRBJ2-3; D remains unclear. This CDR3 contains 13 residues. Germline assignment: CDR1 MGHRA and CDR2 YSYEKL. Trimming removed 2 bases at V and 2 bases at J, with 5 bases between. Here the CDR3 reads CASSQSFTDTQYF. Written as DNA, the CDR3 is TGCGCCAGCAGCCAATCATTCACAGATACGCAGTATTTT.